This T cell receptor (beta chain) originates from a study of PD-L1 blockade in urothelial cancer. The study, taken as a whole, reports: Tumor-associated blood clones were expanded more by durable-benefit patients at 3 weeks. Pretreatment peripheral blood TCR clonality that fell below the median predicted better survival among the patients studied.

Each PCR contained spiked-in synthetic TCR analog templates. Method: immunoSEQ multiplex PCR; TCRdb's copy keeps in-frame clones and lacks some. The repertoire holds tens of thousands of clones, 90% seen once, with 1.5% to 2% in the top ten. Regarding time point: pretreatment peripheral blood. In the case of this clone: Its antigen is not known.

With V trimmed by 5 bases and J by 4 bases, 6 bases remained unmatched. Germline V gives CDR1 SGHVS, CDR2 FNYEAQ. The CDR3 length is 15 residues. This clonotype was sampled from a man aged 55 to 70 with urothelial cancer. The sample in question was PBMCs, obtained around atezolizumab (anti-PD-L1) treatment. The rearrangement links TRBV7-6 to TRBJ2-2; the match to TRBD1 covers 8 bases. CDR3 loop: CASSPQGATTGELFF. The DNA of the CDR3 is TGTGCCAGCAGCCCCCAGGGGGCCACCACCGGGGAGCTGTTTTTT.